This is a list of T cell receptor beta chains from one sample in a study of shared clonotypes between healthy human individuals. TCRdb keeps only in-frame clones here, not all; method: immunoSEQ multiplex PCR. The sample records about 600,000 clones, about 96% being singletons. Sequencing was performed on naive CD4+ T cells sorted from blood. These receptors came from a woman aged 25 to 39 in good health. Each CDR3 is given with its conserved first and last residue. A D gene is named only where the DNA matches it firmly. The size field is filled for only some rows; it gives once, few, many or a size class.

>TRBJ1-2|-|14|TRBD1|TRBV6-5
TGTGCCAGCAGGCCGGGACAGGGCGACTATGGCTACACCTTC
CASRPGQGDYGYTF
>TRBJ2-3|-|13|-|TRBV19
TGTGCCAGTAGTATAGATAACGGAGATACGCAGTATTTT
CASSIDNGDTQYF
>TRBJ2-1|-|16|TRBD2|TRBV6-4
TGTGCCAGCAGTGACGCCAGCGGGAGTTCCGTTAAAGAGCAGTTCTTC
CASSDASGSSVKEQFF
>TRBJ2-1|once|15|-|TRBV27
TGTGCCAGCAGTTTCGTACTCTCAACGGGTAATGAGCAGTTCTTC
CASSFVLSTGNEQFF
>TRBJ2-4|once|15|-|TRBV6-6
TGTGCCAGCAGTTACTCGGTTGGAGCCAAAAACATTCAGTACTTC
CASSYSVGAKNIQYF
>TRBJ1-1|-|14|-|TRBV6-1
TGTGCCAGCAGTGAGGGGGGCCTGGGCACTGAAGCTTTCTTT
CASSEGGLGTEAFF
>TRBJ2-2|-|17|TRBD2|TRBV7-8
TGTGCCAGCAGCTTAGGACTAGCGGGAGCTGACACCGGGGAGCTGTTTTTT
CASSLGLAGADTGELFF
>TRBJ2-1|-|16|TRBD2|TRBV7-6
TGTGCCAGCAGCGCCCAGGAACTAGCGGGAGTAGATGAGCAGTTCTTC
CASSAQELAGVDEQFF
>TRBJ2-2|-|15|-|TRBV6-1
TGTGCCAGCAGTGACCAACAGCTAAACACCGGGGAGCTGTTTTTT
CASSDQQLNTGELFF
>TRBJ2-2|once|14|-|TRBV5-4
TGTGCCAGCAGCTTGGCCCGGGGCACCGGGGAGCTGTTTTTT
CASSLARGTGELFF
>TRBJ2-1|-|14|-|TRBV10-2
TGCGCCAGCAGTGAAAAACAGAGCTACAATGAGCAGTTCTTC
CASSEKQSYNEQFF
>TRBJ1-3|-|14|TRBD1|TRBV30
TGTGCCTGGAGAGGACAGGGATATGGAAACACCATATATTTT
CAWRGQGYGNTIYF
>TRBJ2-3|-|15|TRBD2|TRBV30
TGTGCCTGGAGCCGGCGGGGGGTCGGCACCAATACGCAGTATTTT
CAWSRRGVGTNTQYF
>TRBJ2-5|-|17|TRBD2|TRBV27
TGTGCCAGCAGCACAATAAAAAGAGCGGGAGGCCAAGAGACCCAGTACTTC
CASSTIKRAGGQETQYF
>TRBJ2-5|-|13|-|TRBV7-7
TGTGCCAGCAGCTTAGGCGTACAAGAGACCCAGTACTTC
CASSLGVQETQYF
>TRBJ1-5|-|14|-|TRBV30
TGTGCCTGGAGTGTAGGAGGGAACAATCAGCCCCAGCATTTT
CAWSVGGNNQPQHF
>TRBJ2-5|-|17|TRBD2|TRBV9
TGTGCCAGCAGCGTAAGGGGTAGCGGGAGGGTCGGGGAGACCCAGTACTTC
CASSVRGSGRVGETQYF
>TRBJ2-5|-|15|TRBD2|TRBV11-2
TGTGCCAGCAGCTTAGTTGTAGCGGGAGGCCGGACCCAGTACTTC
CASSLVVAGGRTQYF
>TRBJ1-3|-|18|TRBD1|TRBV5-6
TGTGCCAGCGGCACAAAAACAGGGGGTAAATTCTCTGGAAACACCATATATTTT
CASGTKTGGKFSGNTIYF
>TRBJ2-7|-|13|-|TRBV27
TGTGCCAGCAGTACAACGGGAGTCTACGAGCAGTACTTC
CASSTTGVYEQYF
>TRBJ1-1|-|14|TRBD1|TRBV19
TGTGCCAGTACCACAGGGGATTATCACACTGAAGCTTTCTTT
CASTTGDYHTEAFF
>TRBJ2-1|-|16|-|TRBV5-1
TGCGCCAGCAGCGCCGGTCAGGGGACCTCCTACAATGAGCAGTTCTTC
CASSAGQGTSYNEQFF
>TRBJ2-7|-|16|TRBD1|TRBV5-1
TGCGCCAGCAGCTTGACTACAGGGGTTAGTCCCCACGAGCAGTACTTC
CASSLTTGVSPHEQYF
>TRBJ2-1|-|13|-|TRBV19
TGTGCCAGTAAAACGGGAACGGTCGATGAGCAGTTCTTC
CASKTGTVDEQFF
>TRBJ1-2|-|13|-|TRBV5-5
TGTGCCAGCAGCCTCAGGGGTGACTATGGCTACACCTTC
CASSLRGDYGYTF
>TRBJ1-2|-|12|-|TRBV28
TGTGCCAGCAGTTTTCAGGGTTATGGCTACACCTTC
CASSFQGYGYTF
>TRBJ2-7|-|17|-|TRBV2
TGTGCCAGCAGTGTTAAGAAACTAGGCACCTCCGTGGACGAGCAGTACTTC
CASSVKKLGTSVDEQYF
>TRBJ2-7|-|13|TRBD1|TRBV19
TGTGCCAGTAGTCTCGACAGGGGTTACGAGCAATACTTC
CASSLDRGYEQYF
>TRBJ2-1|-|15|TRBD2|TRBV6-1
TGTGCCAGCAGGGCTAGCGGCGAGAGCTACAATGAGCAGTTCTTC
CASRASGESYNEQFF
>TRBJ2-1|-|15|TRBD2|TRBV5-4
TGTGCCAGCAGCTTGTCCAGCGGGAACTACAATGAGCAGTTCTTC
CASSLSSGNYNEQFF
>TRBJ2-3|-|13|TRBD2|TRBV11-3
TGTGCCAGCAGCCCCGGACTAGCGGGAGCCCAGTATTTT
CASSPGLAGAQYF
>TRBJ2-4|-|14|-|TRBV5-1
TGCGCCAGCAGCGCCGGGGATACTAGAAACATTCAGTACTTC
CASSAGDTRNIQYF
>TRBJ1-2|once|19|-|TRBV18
TGTGCCAGCTCACCACCATCAGGGTACGCATCAAATCGAGGCTATGGCTACACCTTC
CASSPPSGYASNRGYGYTF
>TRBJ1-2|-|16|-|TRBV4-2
TGTGCCAGCAGCCAAGAGATGCGACAGCAGGCCGATGGCTACACCTTC
CASSQEMRQQADGYTF
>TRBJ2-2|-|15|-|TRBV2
TGTGCCAGCAATCTCGACATTACGTACACCGGGGAGCTGTTTTTT
CASNLDITYTGELFF
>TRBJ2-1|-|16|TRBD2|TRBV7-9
TGTGCCAGCAGCGCCCGACTAGCGGGGGACTACAATGAGCAGTTCTTC
CASSARLAGDYNEQFF
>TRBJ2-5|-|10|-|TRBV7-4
TGTGCCAGCAGTCCGCTCTCGCGGTACTTC
CASSPLSRYF
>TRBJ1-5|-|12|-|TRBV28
TGTGCCAGCAGCCTTACGAATCAGCCCCAGCATTTT
CASSLTNQPQHF
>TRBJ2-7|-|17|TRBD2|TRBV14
TGTGCCAGCAGCCCCGAAGCGCCGGGACTAGCGAGCTACGAGCAGTACTTC
CASSPEAPGLASYEQYF
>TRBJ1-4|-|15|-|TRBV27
TGTGCCAGCAGCGACCAACTTACAGGGATTGGAAAACTGTTTTTT
CASSDQLTGIGKLFF
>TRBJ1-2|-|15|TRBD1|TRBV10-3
TGTGCCATCAGTGAGTCGCCAGGGGGTACCTATGGCTACACCTTC
CAISESPGGTYGYTF